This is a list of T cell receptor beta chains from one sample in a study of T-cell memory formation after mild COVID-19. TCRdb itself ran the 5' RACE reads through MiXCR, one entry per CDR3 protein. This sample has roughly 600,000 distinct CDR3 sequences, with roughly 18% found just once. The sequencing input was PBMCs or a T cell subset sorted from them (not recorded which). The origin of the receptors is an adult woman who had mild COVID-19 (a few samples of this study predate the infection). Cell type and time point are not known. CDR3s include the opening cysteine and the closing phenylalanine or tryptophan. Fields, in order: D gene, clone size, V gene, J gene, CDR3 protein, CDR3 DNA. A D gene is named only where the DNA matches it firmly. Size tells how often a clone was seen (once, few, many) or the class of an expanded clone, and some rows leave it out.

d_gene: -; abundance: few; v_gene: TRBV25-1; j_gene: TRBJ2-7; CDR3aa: CASSRWDYEQYF; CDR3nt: TGTGCCAGCAGCCGGTGGGACTACGAGCAGTACTTC
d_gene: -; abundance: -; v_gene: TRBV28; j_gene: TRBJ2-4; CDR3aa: CASIPAGPGNIQYF; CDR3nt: TGTGCCAGCATCCCCGCAGGGCCGGGAAACATTCAGTACTTC
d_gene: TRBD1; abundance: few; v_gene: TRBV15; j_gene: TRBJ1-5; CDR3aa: CATSSGTGNSNQPQHF; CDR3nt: TGTGCCACCAGCTCTGGGACAGGGAATAGCAATCAGCCCCAGCATTTT
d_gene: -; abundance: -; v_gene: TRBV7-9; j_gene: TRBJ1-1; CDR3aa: CASSLRLGAATEAFF; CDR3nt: TGTGCCAGCAGCTTACGGTTAGGGGCGGCCACTGAAGCTTTCTTT
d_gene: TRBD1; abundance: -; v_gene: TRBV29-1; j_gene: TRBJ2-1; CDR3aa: CSVEVGQGVYNEQFF; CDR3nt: TGCAGCGTTGAAGTGGGACAGGGGGTATATAATGAGCAGTTCTTC
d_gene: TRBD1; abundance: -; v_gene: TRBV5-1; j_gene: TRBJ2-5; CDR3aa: CASSNHGTGIQETQYF; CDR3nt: TGCGCCAGCAGTAACCACGGGACAGGGATACAAGAGACCCAGTACTTC
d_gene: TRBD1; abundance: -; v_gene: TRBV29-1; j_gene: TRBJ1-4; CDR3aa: CSVQGASNEKLFF; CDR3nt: TGCAGCGTGCAGGGGGCCTCGAATGAAAAACTGTTTTTT
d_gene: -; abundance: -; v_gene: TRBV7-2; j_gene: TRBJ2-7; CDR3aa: CASSYERQGGSEYF; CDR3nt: TGTGCCAGCAGCTACGAGAGGCAGGGCGGGTCGGAGTACTTC
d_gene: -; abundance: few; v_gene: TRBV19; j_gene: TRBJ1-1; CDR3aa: CASSITLGPMNTEAFF; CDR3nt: TGTGCCAGTAGTATAACCCTTGGACCGATGAACACTGAAGCTTTCTTT
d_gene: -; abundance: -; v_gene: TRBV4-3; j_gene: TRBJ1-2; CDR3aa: CASSPARDTYGYTF; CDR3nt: TGCGCCAGCAGCCCAGCCCGGGACACCTATGGCTACACCTTC
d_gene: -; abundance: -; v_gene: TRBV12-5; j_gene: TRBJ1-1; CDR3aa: CASGLHSQVNTEAFF; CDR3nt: TGTGCTAGTGGTTTGCACAGTCAGGTGAACACTGAAGCTTTCTTT
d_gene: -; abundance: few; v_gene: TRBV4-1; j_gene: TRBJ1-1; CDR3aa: CASSRVRDLRGAFF; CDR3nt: TGCGCCAGCAGCCGAGTCCGGGACCTCCGGGGAGCTTTCTTT
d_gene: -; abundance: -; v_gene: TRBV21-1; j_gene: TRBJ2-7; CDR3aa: CASSKVSEESYEQYF; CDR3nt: TGTGCCAGCAGCAAAGTGAGTGAGGAGTCATACGAGCAGTACTTC
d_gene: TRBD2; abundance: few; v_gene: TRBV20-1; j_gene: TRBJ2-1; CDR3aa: CSARASGKSQFF; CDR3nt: TGCAGTGCTAGAGCGAGCGGGAAAAGTCAGTTCTTC
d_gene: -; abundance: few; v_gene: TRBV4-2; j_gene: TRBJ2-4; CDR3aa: CASSQDGSAIDIQYF; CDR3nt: TGTGCCAGCAGCCAAGATGGGAGTGCAATAGACATTCAGTACTTC
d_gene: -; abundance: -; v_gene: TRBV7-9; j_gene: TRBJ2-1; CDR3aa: CASSLGWAENEQFF; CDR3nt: TGTGCCAGCAGCTTAGGGTGGGCGGAGAATGAGCAGTTCTTC
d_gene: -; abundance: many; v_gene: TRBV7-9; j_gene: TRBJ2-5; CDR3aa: CASSLAPSPGRETQYF; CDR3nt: TGTGCCAGCAGCTTAGCGCCGAGCCCCGGGAGAGAGACCCAGTACTTC
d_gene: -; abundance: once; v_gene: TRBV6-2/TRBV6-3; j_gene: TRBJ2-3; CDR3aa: CASSYRVLRPSTDTQYF; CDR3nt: TGTGCCAGCAGTTACCGGGTTTTACGACCCAGCACAGATACGCAGTATTTT
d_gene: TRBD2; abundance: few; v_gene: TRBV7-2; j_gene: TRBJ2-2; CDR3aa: CASSLAGLAIPGELFF; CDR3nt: TGTGCCAGCAGCTTAGCCGGACTAGCTATCCCCGGGGAGCTGTTTTTT
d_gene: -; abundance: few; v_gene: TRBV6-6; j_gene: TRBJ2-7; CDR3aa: CASSSGQVAYEQYF; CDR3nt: TGTGCCAGCAGTTCTGGGCAGGTCGCCTACGAGCAGTACTTC
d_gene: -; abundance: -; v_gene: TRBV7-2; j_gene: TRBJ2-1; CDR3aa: CASSLAYLGGRLFF; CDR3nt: TGTGCCAGCAGCTTAGCATATTTGGGGGGAAGGCTGTTCTTC
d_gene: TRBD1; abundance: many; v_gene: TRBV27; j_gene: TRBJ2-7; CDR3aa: CASSLLGQGAYEQYF; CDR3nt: TGTGCCAGCAGTCTACTGGGACAGGGGGCCTACGAGCAGTACTTC
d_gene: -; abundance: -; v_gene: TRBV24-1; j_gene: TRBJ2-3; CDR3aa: CATSGDHTDTQYF; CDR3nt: TGTGCCACCAGTGGTGACCACACAGATACGCAGTATTTT
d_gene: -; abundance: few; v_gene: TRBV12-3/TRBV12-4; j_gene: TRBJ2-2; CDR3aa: CASTVWDIRTITGELFF; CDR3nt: TGTGCCAGCACCGTCTGGGACATCCGAACGATCACCGGGGAGCTGTTTTTT
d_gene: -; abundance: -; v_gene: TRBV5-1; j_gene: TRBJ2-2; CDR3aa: CASSPGGRYNTGELFF; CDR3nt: TGCGCCAGCAGCCCCGGGGGACGCTACAACACCGGGGAGCTGTTTTTT
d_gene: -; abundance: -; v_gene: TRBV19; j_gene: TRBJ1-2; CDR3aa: CASSRLTDGYTF; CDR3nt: TGTGCCAGTAGTAGGCTAACGGATGGCTACACCTTC
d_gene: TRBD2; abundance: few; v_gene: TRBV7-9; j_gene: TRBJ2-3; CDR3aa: CATSAGLAGGSTSTDTQYF; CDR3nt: TGTGCCACCAGTGCGGGGCTAGCGGGTGGAAGTACTAGCACAGATACGCAGTATTTT
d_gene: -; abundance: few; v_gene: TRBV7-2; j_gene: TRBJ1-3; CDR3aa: CASSYDGNPGNTIYF; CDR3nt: TGTGCCAGCAGCTACGACGGGAATCCTGGAAACACCATATATTTT
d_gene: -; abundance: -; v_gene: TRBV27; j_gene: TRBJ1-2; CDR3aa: CASSPIPGGPYGYTF; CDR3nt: TGTGCCAGCAGTCCGATCCCGGGGGGCCCCTATGGCTACACCTTC
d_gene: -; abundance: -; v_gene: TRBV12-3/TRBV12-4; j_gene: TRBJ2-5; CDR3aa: CASSTQIQETQYF; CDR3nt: TGTGCCAGCAGCACCCAGATACAAGAGACCCAGTACTTC
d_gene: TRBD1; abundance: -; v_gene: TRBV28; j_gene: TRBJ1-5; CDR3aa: CASSLTGTGVAQPQHF; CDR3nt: TGTGCCAGCAGCCTTACCGGGACAGGGGTGGCTCAGCCCCAGCATTTT
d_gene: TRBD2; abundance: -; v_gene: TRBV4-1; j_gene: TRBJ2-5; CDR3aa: CASSRNVLSLSGIQETQYF; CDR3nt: TGCGCCAGCAGCCGCAATGTCCTAAGCCTTAGCGGGATACAAGAGACCCAGTACTTC
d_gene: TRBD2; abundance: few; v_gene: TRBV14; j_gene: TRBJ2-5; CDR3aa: CASSRRLAGDLETQYF; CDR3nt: TGTGCCAGCAGCCGGCGACTAGCGGGAGATCTGGAGACCCAGTACTTC
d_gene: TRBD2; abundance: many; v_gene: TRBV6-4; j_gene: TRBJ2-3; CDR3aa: CASSDSATSGGTDTQYF; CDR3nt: TGTGCCAGCAGTGACTCCGCGACTAGCGGGGGCACAGATACGCAGTATTTT
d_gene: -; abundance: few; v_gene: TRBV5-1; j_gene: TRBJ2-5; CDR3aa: CASSLNPQETQYF; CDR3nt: TGCGCCAGCAGCTTGAATCCCCAAGAGACCCAGTACTTC
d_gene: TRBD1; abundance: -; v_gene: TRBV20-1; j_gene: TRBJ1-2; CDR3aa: CSARESGRGNLWYGYTF; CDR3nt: TGCAGTGCTAGAGAGTCGGGCAGGGGGAACCTTTGGTATGGCTACACCTTC
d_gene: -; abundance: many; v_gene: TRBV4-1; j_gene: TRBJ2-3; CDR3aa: CASSHYFQGSHTDTQYF; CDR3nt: TGCGCCAGCAGCCATTATTTTCAGGGGAGTCACACAGATACGCAGTATTTT
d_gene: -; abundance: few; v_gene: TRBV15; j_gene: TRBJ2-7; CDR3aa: CATKRDRGGSHEQYF; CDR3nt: TGTGCCACCAAAAGAGACAGAGGAGGGTCCCACGAGCAGTACTTC
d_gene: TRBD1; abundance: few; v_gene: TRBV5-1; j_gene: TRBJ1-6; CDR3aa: CASSLTRQGNNSPLHF; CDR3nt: TGCGCCAGCAGCCTAACCCGACAGGGAAATAATTCACCCCTCCACTTT
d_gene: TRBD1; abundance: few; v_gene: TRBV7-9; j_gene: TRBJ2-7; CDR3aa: CASSSRRDRGSSYEQYF; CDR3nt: TGTGCCAGCAGCTCCCGCCGGGACAGGGGGAGCTCCTACGAGCAGTACTTC
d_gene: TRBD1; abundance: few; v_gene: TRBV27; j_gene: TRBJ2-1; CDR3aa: CASTPGQVSYNEQFF; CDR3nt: TGTGCCAGCACCCCCGGACAGGTCTCCTACAATGAGCAGTTCTTC